This T cell receptor beta chain came from a study of cytomegalovirus exposure and HLA in healthy donors. This CDR3 region has 12 residues. The V segment lost 5 bases and the J segment 5 bases; nucleotides outside the gene matches: 1. Germline CDR1 SGDLS, CDR2 YYNGEE. Study-wide results and caveats: Highly shared sequence variants in one cluster were likely a sequencing artifact.

Of note for this clone: The antigen remains unidentified.

The PCR contained 60 Vbeta and 13 Jbeta primers. Measured with immunoSEQ multiplex PCR; TCRdb has only the in-frame clones, and not every one. The top ten hold about 2.2% of the sample, which has roughly 110,000 clones, 65% to 85% seen once. The clonotype was recovered from a man aged 25-45 years in good health and CMV-seronegative. V usage is TRBV9 and J usage is TRBJ2-5; 9 bases align to TRBD1. The sample was PBMCs. In DNA form, the CDR3 reads TGTGCCAGCAGAGGACAGGGGGAGACCCAGTACTTC. This translates into CASRGQGETQYF. The complete variable domain, with remaining parts taken from reference TRBV9 and TRBJ2-5, reads DSGVTQTPKHLITATGQRVTLRCSPRSGDLSVYWYQQSLDQGLQFLIQYYNGEERAKGNILERFSAQQFPDLHSELNLSSLELGDSALYFCASRGQGETQYFGPGTRLLVL.